This entry lists 14 T cell receptor beta chains sequenced from one sample in a study of cytomegalovirus exposure and HLA in healthy donors (dated by TCRdb to the late 2010s). Libraries were built with the immunoSEQ multiplex PCR assay. For the multiplex PCR, a mixture combining 60 forward primers for TCR Vbeta segments and 13 reverse primers for TCR Jbeta segments was used. This immuneACCESS table, as held by TCRdb, lists in-frame sequences with V and J called but not all clones. Of the missing ones, under half trace to an unresolved V gene in checked studies; the others have no known cause. This sample comprises fewer than 85,000 clones, around three quarters of them detected only once. Of the sample, nearly 3.5% falls within the top ten clones. What was sequenced was PBMCs. The origin of the receptors is a man aged 40-50 years in good health and CMV-seronegative.

The chain carries TRBV6-5 and TRBJ1-2, with D perhaps TRBD1 (6 bases). V was shortened by 4 bases and J by 6 bases, with 18 bases between the two germline ends. Looked up from germline, CDR1 is MNHEY and CDR2 is SVGAGI. This CDR3 comprises 15 residues. The CDR3 reads CASSSQGAVLHGYTF. The DNA for the CDR3 is TGTGCCAGCAGTTCACAGGGTGCCGTATTACATGGCTACACCTTC.

The chain combines TRBV5-6 with TRBJ1-2; D unresolved. Germline CDR1 reads SGHDT; CDR2 reads YYEEEE. CDR3 length: 14 amino acids. V lost 2 bases and J 0 bases, leaving 8 bases between the germline ends. The CDR3 DNA reads as TGTGCCAGCAGCTTTTCCCCCGCTAACTATGGCTACACCTTC. This encodes CASSFSPANYGYTF.

The V call is TRBV7-6, the J call TRBJ2-5; D perhaps matches TRBD2 (5 bases). This CDR3 is built from 14 residues. Germline V CDR1 and CDR2: SGHVS, FNYEAQ. With 7 bases removed from V and 5 bases from J, the gap between germline ends came to 17 bases. CDR3 DNA: TGTGCCAGCACTACGAGGGCGGGCGCGGAGACCCAGTACTTC. Protein: CASTTRAGAETQYF.

In this sample, this clone turned up a few times. The CDR3 region is CASSGDSLGETQYF. As DNA, the CDR3 is TGTGCCAGCAGTGGGGACTCCTTAGGGGAGACCCAGTACTTC. This chain uses TRBV25-1 with TRBJ2-5; D might be TRBD2 (6 bases). The V gene lost 4 bases and the J gene lost 5 bases, with 14 bases spanning the gap. Germline V gene data show CDR1 as MGHDK and CDR2 as SYGVNS. The CDR3 extends over 14 amino acids. Full variable domain (missing parts from reference TRBV25-1 and TRBJ2-5): EADIYQTPRYLVIGTGKKITLECSQTMGHDKMYWYQQDPGMELHLIHYSYGVNSTEKGDLSSESTVSRIRTEHFPLTLESARPSHTSQYLCASSGDSLGETQYFGPGTRLLVL.

Here the CDR3 DNA reads TGTGCCGTTCGGGACAGGGGAATGGATGAGCAGTTCTTC. Amino acids: CAVRDRGMDEQFF. This chain uses TRBV19 with TRBJ2-1, with 10 bases that match TRBD1. V gave up 11 bases and J gave up 8 bases; unmatched junction bases: 9. Germline V gene lookup returns CDR1 LNHDA and CDR2 SQIVND (reference sequence). The CDR3 sequence is 13 residues long.

This clone was found a few times. The chain recombines TRBV7-3 with TRBJ2-3; 13 bases line up with TRBD2. The CDR3 is 16 amino acids. CDR1 and CDR2 (germline): SGHTA, FQGTGA. J lost 2 bases, V lost 5 bases, and 4 bases had no gene match. This chain's CDR3 is CASSPGTSGVTDTQYF. For the CDR3, the DNA is TGTGCCAGCAGCCCGGGGACTAGCGGGGTCACAGATACGCAGTATTTT. The variable domain in full, with the rest retrieved from reference TRBV7-3 and TRBJ2-3, is GAGVSQTPSNKVTEKGKYVELRCDPISGHTALYWYRQSLGQGPEFLIYFQGTGAADDSGLPNDRFFAVRPEGSVSTLKIQRTERGDSAVYLCASSPGTSGVTDTQYFGPGTRLTVL.

J is TRBJ2-3 and V is TRBV4-1; possible D gene TRBD2, 6 bases. Trimming took 1 base from V and 6 from J, leaving 11 bases between them. The CDR3 contains 14 residues. In germline, CDR1 is MGHRA, CDR2 YSYEKL. CDR3 sequence: CASSQAAGMDTQYF. For the CDR3, the DNA is TGCGCCAGCAGCCAAGCGGCGGGGATGGATACGCAGTATTTT.

The chain links TRBV6-5 to TRBJ2-5; no definite D call. Germline CDR1 MNHEY, CDR2 SVGAGI. Trimming took 2 bases from V and 2 from J, leaving 12 bases between them. CDR3 length equals 15 residues. The CDR3 DNA reads TGTGCCAGCAGTTACCCTAGACCCAGACAAGAGACCCAGTACTTC. This codes for CASSYPRPRQETQYF.

The rearrangement joins TRBV7-2 to TRBJ1-2; 8 nucleotides match TRBD1. Germline V CDR1 and CDR2: SGHTA, FQGNSA. Germline trimming cut 1 base from V and 8 bases from J; bases unmatched to any gene: 15. The CDR3 is 17 amino acids. CDR3 DNA sequence: TGTGCCAGCAGCTTAGGTGGGACAGGCATTCTCCGCTTCGGCTACACCTTC. Protein sequence: CASSLGGTGILRFGYTF.

This clone was seen more than once but under ten times. This chain links TRBV6-4 with TRBJ2-3; 10 bases are shared with TRBD2. With 4 bases clipped from V and 3 bases from J, the junction kept 4 bases outside the gene matches. The CDR3 is 15 residues long. Germline loops: CDR1 MRHNA, CDR2 SNTAGT. DNA for the CDR3: TGTGCCAGCAGTGTGGCTAGCGGGGGAACAGATACGCAGTATTTT. Protein: CASSVASGGTDTQYF.

Points on this clone: Germline and junction disagree at one end, which may indicate a read error. The chain has TRBV13 and TRBJ2-2; 9 bases map to TRBD1. Germline CDR1 is PRHDT and CDR2 is FYEKMQ (reference sequence). This CDR3 has 16 amino acids. CDR3 sequence (DNA): TGTGCCAGCTGCTTCAACCTGGACAGGGGCTGCCGGGAGCTGTTTTTT. It codes for CASCFNLDRGCRELFF.

This clone turned up a few times. The chain has TRBV6-4 and TRBJ1-1; D is undetermined. The CDR3 has 12 residues. CDR1 is MRHNA, CDR2 SNTAGT, per germline. Deletions cut 6 bases from V and 1 base from J, with 6 bases between. The CDR3 protein is CASRGPNTEAFF. The CDR3 coding sequence is TGTGCCAGCAGGGGCCCGAACACTGAAGCTTTCTTT.

The chain couples TRBV5-4 to TRBJ1-2; TRBD1 might be the D (5 bases). The germline CDR1 and CDR2 sequences are SGHNT and YYREEE (reference sequence). V lost 0 bases and J lost 8, with 8 bases in between. This CDR3 is 12 amino acids long. CDR3 in DNA: TGTGCCAGCAGCTTGGAGGGGCACGGCTACACCTTC. Translating it yields CASSLEGHGYTF.

This chain connects TRBV19 to TRBJ1-6, with D possibly matching TRBD1 (5 bases). V was clipped by 1 base and J by 5 bases, with 15 bases between them. The CDR3 loop spans 17 amino acids. Germline CDR1 LNHDA, CDR2 SQIVND (reference sequence). CDR3 sequence reads: CASSIVPRGSNNSPLHF. CDR3 nucleotide sequence: TGTGCCAGTAGTATAGTGCCCCGGGGGTCCAATAATTCACCCCTCCACTTT.